The 22 T cell receptor beta chains in this list originate from one sample, sequenced in a study of T cells expressing NK-cell markers. TCRdb reanalyzed the 5' RACE reads, giving one entry per CDR3 protein sequence and no DNA. The specimen's table records some 340,000 distinct CDR3 sequences. Sequencing was done on a sample of blood T cells: a sorted CD56 or NKG2C T cell subset, CD4+ or CD8+ T cells, or bulk PBMC T cells (not recorded which). The receptors derive from a man aged 18-69 years in good health.

This rearrangement joins TRBV5-1 to TRBJ1-1; checking the TCRdb D call of TRBD1 is not possible without DNA. In germline, CDR1 is SGHRS, CDR2 YFSETQ. The CDR3 loop spans 15 amino acids. The CDR3 loop reads CASSLAGRGLGEAFF.

V gene TRBV28 combines with J gene TRBJ1-5; TCRdb's assignment of TRBD1 cannot be checked, as there is no DNA. The CDR3 consists of 15 residues. The germline gives CDR1 MDHEN, CDR2 SYDVKM. The CDR3 loop is CASSLGTGGYQPQHF.

J is TRBJ1-4 and V is TRBV2; as DNA is missing, the TRBD1 call by TCRdb cannot be tested. Germline CDR1 reads SNHLY; CDR2 reads FYNNEI. This CDR3 is 17 amino acids long. CDR3 loop: CASSLTRTGGEDEKLFF.

V is TRBV20-1 and J is TRBJ1-5; TCRdb lists TRBD1, though no DNA is available to test this call. In germline, CDR1 is DFQATT, CDR2 SNEGSKA (reference sequence). This CDR3 has 15 amino acids. The CDR3: CSARLGTGDDQPQHF.

The V call is TRBV6-1, the J call TRBJ2-4; there is no DNA to check the TCRdb D call of TRBD1. Germline V CDR1 and CDR2: MNHNS, SASEGT. This CDR3 has 15 amino acids. CDR3 sequence reads: CASSRKGHPPNIQYF.

The chain uses TRBV20-1 and TRBJ2-3; without DNA, the TCRdb call of TRBD2 cannot be checked. Per the germline V gene, CDR1 is DFQATT and CDR2 is SNEGSKA (reference sequence). The CDR3 extends over 17 amino acids. Here the CDR3 reads CSARDKRGGLLTDTQYF.

The V call is TRBV28, the J call TRBJ2-7; TCRdb indicates TRBD1, and absent DNA this call remains unverified. The CDR3 sequence is 13 residues long. The germline CDR1 and CDR2 sequences are MDHEN and SYDVKM. CDR3 in amino acids: CASSLRPGLEQYF.

The rearrangement uses TRBV18 and TRBJ1-1; the TRBD1 assignment by TCRdb is unverifiable without DNA. The CDR3 has 17 residues. The germline V gene encodes CDR1 KGHSH and CDR2 LQKENI. CDR3 in amino acids: CASSPRPAETGHTEAFF.

The V gene is TRBV6-2 or TRBV6-3, the J gene TRBJ1-2; TCRdb selects TRBD1, and the lack of DNA leaves this call unchecked. The CDR3 consists of 12 residues. CDR1 and CDR2 from the germline V gene are MNHEY and SVGEGT. This CDR3 reads CASTLPNYGYTF.

This sequence joins TRBV5-5 and TRBJ2-5; as DNA is missing, the TRBD2 call by TCRdb cannot be tested. From germline, CDR1 is SGHKS and CDR2 YYEKEE (reference sequence). This CDR3 has 16 amino acids. CDR3 sequence reads: CASSLSRGSKTETQYF.

This sequence joins TRBV13 and TRBJ2-5; TCRdb selects TRBD2, and the lack of DNA leaves this call unchecked. The length of the CDR3 is 15 residues. Germline V gene lookup returns CDR1 PRHDT and CDR2 FYEKMQ (reference sequence). The CDR3 sequence: CASTSRAGVQETQYF.

The chain combines TRBV27 with TRBJ1-5; TCRdb proposes TRBD1, but this gene call is untestable without DNA. Per germline, CDR1 MNHEY and CDR2 SMNVEV (reference sequence). The CDR3 totals 16 residues. CDR3 amino acids: CASSPGTGGLNQPQHF.

The chain is built from TRBV5-6 and TRBJ2-1; TCRdb proposes TRBD1, but this gene call is untestable without DNA. The CDR3 has 16 amino acids. Per germline, CDR1 SGHDT and CDR2 YYEEEE. CDR3 sequence: CASSVGQGLSYNEQFF. Drawing the rest from reference TRBV5-6 and TRBJ2-1, the complete variable domain is DAGVTQSPTHLIKTRGQQVTLRCSPKSGHDTVSWYQQALGQGPQFIFQYYEEEERQRGNFPDRFSGHQFPNYSSELNVNALLLGDSALYLCASSVGQGLSYNEQFFGPGTRLTVL.

The CDR3: CASSPSGPATDTQYF. V and J are TRBV18 and TRBJ2-3; the D call from TCRdb, TRBD2, cannot be confirmed without DNA. CDR1 is KGHSH, CDR2 LQKENI, per germline. This CDR3 is built from 15 residues.

The gene calls are TRBV6-6 and TRBJ2-7; TCRdb's D call of TRBD1 is untestable without DNA. Germline V CDR1 and CDR2: MNHNY, SVGAGI (reference sequence). The CDR3 spans 13 residues. CDR3 sequence: CASTSGGVYEQYF.

The chain has TRBV12-5 and TRBJ2-2; there is no DNA to check the TCRdb D call of TRBD1. Germline-derived CDR1 and CDR2 are LGHNT and FRNRAP. The CDR3 length is 14 residues. The CDR3 loop reads CASGLPQGAGELFF.

The chain links TRBV20-1 to TRBJ2-7. This CDR3 has 15 residues. The germline V gene has CDR1 DFQATT and CDR2 SNEGSKA (reference sequence). CDR3 region: CSARDLQRVAYEQYF.

The rearrangement uses TRBV7-3 and TRBJ2-3; without DNA, the TCRdb call of TRBD2 cannot be checked. Germline assignment: CDR1 SGHTA and CDR2 FQGTGA. This CDR3 is built from 15 residues. CDR3: CASSPNGQATDTQYF.

The chain has TRBV3-1 and TRBJ2-2; TCRdb returns TRBD1, unconfirmable since there is no DNA. The germline V gene encodes CDR1 LGHDT and CDR2 YNNKEL (reference sequence). CDR3 length equals 13 residues. CDR3 sequence: CASSRRGSGELFF.

The chain couples TRBV11-2 to TRBJ2-3; TCRdb indicates TRBD2, and absent DNA this call remains unverified. CDR3 length: 18 residues. The germline gives CDR1 SGHAT, CDR2 FQNNGV. The CDR3 loop reads CASRRTSGRSNILNTQYF.

The chain is built from TRBV29-1 and TRBJ1-6; the TCRdb D gene call, TRBD1, has no DNA to confirm it. The CDR3 is 13 amino acids. The germline gives CDR1 SQVTM, CDR2 ANQGSEA. The CDR3 here is CSVDLGGGGPLHF. Full variable domain (missing parts from reference TRBV29-1 and TRBJ1-6): SAVISQKPSRDICQRGTSLTIQCQVDSQVTMMFWYRQQPGQSLTLIATANQGSEATYESGFVIDKFPISRPNLTFSTLTVSNMSPEDSSIYLCSVDLGGGGPLHFGNGTRLTVT.

The V and J genes are TRBV7-6 and TRBJ2-5; the TRBD2 assignment by TCRdb is unverifiable without DNA. Looked up from germline, CDR1 is SGHVS and CDR2 is FNYEAQ. This CDR3 is built from 16 residues. CDR3 loop: CASSLLVPLYQETQYF. Drawing the rest from reference TRBV7-6 and TRBJ2-5, the complete variable domain is GAGVSQSPRYKVTKRGQDVALRCDPISGHVSLYWYRQALGQGPEFLTYFNYEAQQDKSGLPNDRFSAERPEGSISTLTIQRTEQRDSAMYRCASSLLVPLYQETQYFGPGTRLLVL.